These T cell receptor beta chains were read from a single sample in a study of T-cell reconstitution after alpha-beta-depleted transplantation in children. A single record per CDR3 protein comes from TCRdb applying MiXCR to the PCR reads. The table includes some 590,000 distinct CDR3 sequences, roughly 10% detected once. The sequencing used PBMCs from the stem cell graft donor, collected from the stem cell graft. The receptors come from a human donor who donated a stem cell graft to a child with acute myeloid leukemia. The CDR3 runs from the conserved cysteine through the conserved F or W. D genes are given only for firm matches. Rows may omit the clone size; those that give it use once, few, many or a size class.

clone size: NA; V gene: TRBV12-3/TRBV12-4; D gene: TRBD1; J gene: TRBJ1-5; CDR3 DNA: TGTGCCAGCAGTTCCCAGGGGGCTAGCAATCAGCCCCAGCATTTT; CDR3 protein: CASSSQGASNQPQHF
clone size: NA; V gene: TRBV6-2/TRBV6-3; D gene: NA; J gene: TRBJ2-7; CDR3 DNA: TGTGCCAGCAGTTACCCCGTCCTTAGCGACGAGCAGTACTTC; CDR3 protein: CASSYPVLSDEQYF
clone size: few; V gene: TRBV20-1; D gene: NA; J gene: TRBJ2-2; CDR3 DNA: TGCAGTGCTGCGCGCGGGGCCGGGGAGCTGTTTTTT; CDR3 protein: CSAARGAGELFF
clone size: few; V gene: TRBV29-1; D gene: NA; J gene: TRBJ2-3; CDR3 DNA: TGCAGCGTTGAATACCAGAAGGATACGCAGTATTTT; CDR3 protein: CSVEYQKDTQYF
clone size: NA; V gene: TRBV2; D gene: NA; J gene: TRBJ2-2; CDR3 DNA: TGTGCCAGCAGTATTCCCAGGATGGTGGAGCTGTTTTTT; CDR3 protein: CASSIPRMVELFF
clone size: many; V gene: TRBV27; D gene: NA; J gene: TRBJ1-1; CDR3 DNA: TGTGCCAGCAGTGCCTCCAGGGGTTGGGCGCAAGCTTTCTTT; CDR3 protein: CASSASRGWAQAFF
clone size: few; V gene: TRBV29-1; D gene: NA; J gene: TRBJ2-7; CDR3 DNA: TGCAGCGTTGTTCCGGGGAACTACGAGCAGTACTTC; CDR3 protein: CSVVPGNYEQYF
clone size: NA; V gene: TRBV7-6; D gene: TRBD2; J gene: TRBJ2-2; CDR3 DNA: TGTGCCAGCAGCTTGGGACTAGCGGGAGAGATCGGGGAGCTGTTTTTT; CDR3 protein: CASSLGLAGEIGELFF
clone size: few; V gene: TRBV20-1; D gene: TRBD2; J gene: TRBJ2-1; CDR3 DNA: TGCAGTGCGGAACTAGGACTAGCGGGAGGGCCGGGAAACGCCCCCTACAATGAGCAGTTCTTC; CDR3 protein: CSAELGLAGGPGNAPYNEQFF
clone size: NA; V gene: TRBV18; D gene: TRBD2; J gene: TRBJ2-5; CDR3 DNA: TGTGCCAGCTCTCCACCGACAAGGCCGGGGGGGACCCAGTACTTC; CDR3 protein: CASSPPTRPGGTQYF
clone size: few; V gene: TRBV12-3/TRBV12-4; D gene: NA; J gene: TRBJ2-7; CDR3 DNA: TGTGCCAGCAGTTTATCCACAGCCAAGCAGTACTTC; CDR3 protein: CASSLSTAKQYF
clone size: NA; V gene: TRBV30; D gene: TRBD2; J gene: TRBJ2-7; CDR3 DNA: TGTGCCCTGGGACAGGGAGGGACTAGCGGGACGGCCCACGAGCAGTACTTC; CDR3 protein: CALGQGGTSGTAHEQYF
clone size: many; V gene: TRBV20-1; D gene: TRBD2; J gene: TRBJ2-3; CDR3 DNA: TGCAGTGGCGGGAGGGCCCCAGATACGCAGTATTTT; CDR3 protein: CSGGRAPDTQYF
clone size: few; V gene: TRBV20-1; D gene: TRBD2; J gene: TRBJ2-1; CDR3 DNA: TGCAGTGCCCTAAACCAAGCTAGCGGGGTATACAATGAGCAGTTCTTC; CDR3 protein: CSALNQASGVYNEQFF
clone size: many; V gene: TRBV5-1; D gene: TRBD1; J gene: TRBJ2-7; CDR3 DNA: TGCGCCAGCAGCCCAAGGGGGCAGTCCTACGAGCAGTACTTC; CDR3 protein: CASSPRGQSYEQYF
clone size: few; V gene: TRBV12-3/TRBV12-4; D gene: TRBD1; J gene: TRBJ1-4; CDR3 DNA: TGTGCCAGCAGTTTACTCAGGGGGCGCTTTCGGGCGGATGAAAAACTGTTTTTT; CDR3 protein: CASSLLRGRFRADEKLFF
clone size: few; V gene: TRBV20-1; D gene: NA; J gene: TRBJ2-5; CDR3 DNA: TGCAGTGCCCCAGTCCACCGGGTTCGCCAAGAGACCCAGTACTTC; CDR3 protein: CSAPVHRVRQETQYF
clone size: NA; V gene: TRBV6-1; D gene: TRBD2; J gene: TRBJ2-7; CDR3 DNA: TGTGCCAGCAGTGAAGGTCTAGCGGGACTCTACGAGCAGTACTTC; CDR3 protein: CASSEGLAGLYEQYF
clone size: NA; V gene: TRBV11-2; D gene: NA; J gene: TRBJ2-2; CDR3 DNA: TGTGCCAGCAGCTTCAGGGCGGGTGCGGACACCGGGGAGCTGTTTTTT; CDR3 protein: CASSFRAGADTGELFF
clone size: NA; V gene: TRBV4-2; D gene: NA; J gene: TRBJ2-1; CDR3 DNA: TGTGCCAGCAGCCCCCCTACGGGGACTCCCAACAATGAGCAGTTCTTC; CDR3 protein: CASSPPTGTPNNEQFF
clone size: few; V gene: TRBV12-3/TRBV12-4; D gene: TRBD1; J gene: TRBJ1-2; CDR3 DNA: TGTGCCAGCAGGGATACAGGGGAACACTATGGCTACACCTTC; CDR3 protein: CASRDTGEHYGYTF
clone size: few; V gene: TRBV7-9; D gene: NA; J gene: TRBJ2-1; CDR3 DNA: TGTGCCAGCAGTTATGAGGAGCACAATGAGCAGTTCTTC; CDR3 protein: CASSYEEHNEQFF
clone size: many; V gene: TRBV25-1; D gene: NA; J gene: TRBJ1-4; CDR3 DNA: TGTGCCAGCAGAGGGGGAAGTGAAAAACTGTTTTTT; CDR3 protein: CASRGGSEKLFF
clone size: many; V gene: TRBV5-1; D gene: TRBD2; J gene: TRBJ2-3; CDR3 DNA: TGCGCCAGCAGCTTTGAACCGGGACTAGGGACAGATACGCAGTATTTT; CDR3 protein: CASSFEPGLGTDTQYF
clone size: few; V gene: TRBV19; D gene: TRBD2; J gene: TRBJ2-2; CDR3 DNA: TGTGCCAGCGAACTAGCGGGAGGACTCACCGGGGAGCTGTTTTTT; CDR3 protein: CASELAGGLTGELFF
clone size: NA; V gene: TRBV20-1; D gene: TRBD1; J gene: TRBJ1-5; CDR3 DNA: TGCAGTGGACACACAGGGGCCCTTAGCAATCAGCCCCAGCATTTT; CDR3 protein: CSGHTGALSNQPQHF
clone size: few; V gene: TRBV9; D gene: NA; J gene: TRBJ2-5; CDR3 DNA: TGTGCCAGCAGCGTAGGTAATATCCAGTACTTC; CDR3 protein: CASSVGNIQYF
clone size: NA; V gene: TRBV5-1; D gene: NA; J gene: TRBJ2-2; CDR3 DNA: TGCGCCAGCAGCTACCTGTTAGGGAGGGAGCTGTTTTTT; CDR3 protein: CASSYLLGRELFF
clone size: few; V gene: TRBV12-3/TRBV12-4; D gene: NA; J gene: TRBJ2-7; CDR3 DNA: TGTGCCAGCAGTTCGGAGCCCTACGAGCAGTACTTC; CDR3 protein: CASSSEPYEQYF
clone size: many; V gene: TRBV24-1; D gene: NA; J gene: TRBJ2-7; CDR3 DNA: TGTGCCACCAGTGATTTGCGGGGCCACGAGCAGTACTTC; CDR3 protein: CATSDLRGHEQYF
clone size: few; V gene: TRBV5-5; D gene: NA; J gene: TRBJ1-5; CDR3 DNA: TGTGCCAGCAGCCTAGGGGGGCTTCCGAATCAGCCCCAGCATTTT; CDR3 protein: CASSLGGLPNQPQHF
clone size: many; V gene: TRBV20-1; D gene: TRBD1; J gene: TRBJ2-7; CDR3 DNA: TGCAGTGCGGACAGGGATTTGTACGAGCAGTACTTC; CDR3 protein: CSADRDLYEQYF
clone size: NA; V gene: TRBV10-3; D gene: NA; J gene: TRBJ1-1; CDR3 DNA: TGTGCCATCAGTCCCACGAACAGAGGAATGAACACTGAAGCTTTCTTT; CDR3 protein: CAISPTNRGMNTEAFF
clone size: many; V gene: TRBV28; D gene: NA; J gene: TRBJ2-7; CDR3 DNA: TGTGCCAGCAACTCCCGCGGGGTGGCCTCCTACGAGCAGTACTTC; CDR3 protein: CASNSRGVASYEQYF
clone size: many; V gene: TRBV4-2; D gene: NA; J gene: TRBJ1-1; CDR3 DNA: TGTGCCAGCAGCCAAGATAGACAGAACACTGAAGCTTTCTTT; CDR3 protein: CASSQDRQNTEAFF
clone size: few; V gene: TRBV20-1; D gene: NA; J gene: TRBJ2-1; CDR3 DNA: TGCAGTGCTGAGGTGGGGAGTGGGTCCTACAATGAGCAGTTCTTC; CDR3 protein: CSAEVGSGSYNEQFF
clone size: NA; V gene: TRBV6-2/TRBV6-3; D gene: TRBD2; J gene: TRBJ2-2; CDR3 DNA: TGTGCCAGCAGGCTAGCGGGAGTCTACACCGGGGAGCTGTTTTTT; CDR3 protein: CASRLAGVYTGELFF
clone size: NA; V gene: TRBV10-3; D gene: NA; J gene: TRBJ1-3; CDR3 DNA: TGTGCCCTGGGAGCAGGGACCCACTCTGGAAACACCATATATTTT; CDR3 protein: CALGAGTHSGNTIYF
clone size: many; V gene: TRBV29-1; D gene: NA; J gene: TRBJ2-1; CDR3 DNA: TGCAGCGTTGACCCCTCTAGCAGAAGCTCCTACAATGAGCAGTTCTTC; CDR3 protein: CSVDPSSRSSYNEQFF
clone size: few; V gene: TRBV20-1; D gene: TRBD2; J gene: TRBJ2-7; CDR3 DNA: TGCAGTGCCCCCTCTGGCGGGGGGTACGAGCAGTACTTC; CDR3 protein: CSAPSGGGYEQYF
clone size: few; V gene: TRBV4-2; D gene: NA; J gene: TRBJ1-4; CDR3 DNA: TGTGCCAGCAGCCAAGATCTAGCGGGCACTAATGAAAAACTGTTTTTT; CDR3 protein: CASSQDLAGTNEKLFF
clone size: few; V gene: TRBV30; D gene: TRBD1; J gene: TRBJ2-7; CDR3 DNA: TGTGCCTGGAGTTCGGGACAGCCCTACGAGCAGTACTTC; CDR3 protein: CAWSSGQPYEQYF
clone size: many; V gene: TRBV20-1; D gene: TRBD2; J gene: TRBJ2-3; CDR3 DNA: TGCAGTGCTACCTTAGCGGGAGCGGCGACGCAGTATTTT; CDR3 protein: CSATLAGAATQYF
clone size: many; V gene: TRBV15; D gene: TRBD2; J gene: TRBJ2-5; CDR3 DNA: TGTGCCACCAGCCCGGGGGGAGAGTCACTACGGGAGACCCAGTACTTC; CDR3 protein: CATSPGGESLRETQYF
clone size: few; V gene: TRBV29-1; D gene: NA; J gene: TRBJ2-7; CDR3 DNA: TGCAGCGTCGCCGGGACTGTTGTGGACTACGAGCAGTACTTC; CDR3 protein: CSVAGTVVDYEQYF
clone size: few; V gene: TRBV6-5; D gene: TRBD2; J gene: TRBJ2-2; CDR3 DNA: TGTGCCAGCAGTTACGGACTAGCGGGAGTCCCCGGGGAGCTGTTTTTT; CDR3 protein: CASSYGLAGVPGELFF
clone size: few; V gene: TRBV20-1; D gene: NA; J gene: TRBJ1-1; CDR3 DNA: TGCAGTGCTAGAGGAGAGTACAACACGAACACTGAAGCTTTCTTT; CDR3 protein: CSARGEYNTNTEAFF